These 16 T cell receptor beta chains originate from one sample sequenced in a study of beta chain features in type 1 diabetes. Study results and limitations: All four CD4+ subsets of Type 1 diabetes patients contained TCRB CDR3s that were moderately but significantly shorter.

Isolated RNA was reverse transcribed in full, so expressed TCRB transcripts were sequenced. TCRdb keeps only in-frame clones here, not all; method: immunoSEQ multiplex PCR. The sample lists 640,000 or so clones, over 12% occurring once. Their specific antigens are unknown. The sequenced sample was naive CD4+ T cells from blood. These receptor sequences come from a man between 18 and 35 years old with type 1 diabetes.

This clone was detected only a few times. The gene calls are TRBV2 and TRBJ2-3, with D unclear. The CDR3 contains 13 residues. Trimming left V 8 bases short and J 3 bases short, with 12 bases between. Germline loops: CDR1 SNHLY, CDR2 FYNNEI. As DNA, the CDR3 is TGTGCCAGCTCTGGCAAGCAAACAGATACGCAGTATTTT. This sequence encodes CASSGKQTDTQYF.

The V gene is TRBV6-5, the J gene TRBJ2-1; possibly TRBD2 for D (5 bases). Germline V lookup: CDR1 MNHEY, CDR2 SVGAGI. V was pared by 9 bases and J by 4 bases, with 19 bases between. This CDR3 contains 15 residues. The CDR3 nucleotides are TGTGCCAGTATAAAGGCGGCCAGCGGTTACAATGAGCAGTTCTTC. This gives the protein CASIKAASGYNEQFF.

This clone occurred a few times. The chain employs TRBV18 and TRBJ1-1, with TRBD1 identical over 11 bases. V lost 3 bases and J lost 4; bases outside the gene matches: 4. This CDR3 spans 15 amino acids. Germline assignment: CDR1 KGHSH and CDR2 LQKENI. This CDR3 is CASSPRDRGITEAFF. CDR3 in DNA: TGTGCCAGCTCACCCAGGGACAGGGGGATCACTGAAGCTTTCTTT.

This clone was seen a few times. The gene calls are TRBV6-5 and TRBJ1-1; 8 bases are a match to TRBD1. Germline assignment: CDR1 MNHEY and CDR2 SVGAGI. There are 15 residues in the CDR3. J lost 4 bases, V lost 0 bases, and 4 bases had no gene match. The CDR3 sequence is CASSYSAGGRTEAFF. CDR3 bases: TGTGCCAGCAGTTACTCGGCAGGGGGCCGCACTGAAGCTTTCTTT.

The chain recombines TRBV5-4 with TRBJ2-3; 10 bases match TRBD2. The J segment lost 2 bases and the V segment lost 0 bases, leaving 3 bases of the junction unmatched. Germline CDR1 reads SGHNT; CDR2 reads YYREEE (reference sequence). This CDR3 region has 16 residues. This CDR3 reads CASSLGTSGSTDTQYF. The DNA of the CDR3 is TGTGCCAGCAGCTTGGGGACTAGCGGATCCACAGATACGCAGTATTTT.

This clone occurred a few times. The chain uses TRBV25-1 and TRBJ1-1; the match to TRBD1 covers 9 bases. J gave up 4 bases and V 6 bases, and 6 bases lay outside the gene matches. This CDR3 has 14 amino acids. Germline values: CDR1 MGHDK, CDR2 SYGVNS. The CDR3 nucleotides read TGTGCCAGCAGCCCCGGGACAGGGCCCACTGAAGCTTTCTTT. Protein sequence: CASSPGTGPTEAFF.

V and J are TRBV19 and TRBJ1-5; no clear D gene. V was trimmed by 5 bases and J by 11 bases, leaving 16 bases between them. In germline, CDR1 is LNHDA, CDR2 SQIVND (reference sequence). The CDR3 is 13 residues long. The DNA for the CDR3 is TGTGCCAGTAGTCTGACGGACTGGGCGGCCCAGCATTTT. Amino acids: CASSLTDWAAQHF.

This clone was seen a few times. This sequence joins TRBV30 and TRBJ1-5; D call uncertain. Germline V gene lookup returns CDR1 GTSNPN and CDR2 SVGIG (reference sequence). CDR3 length: 14 residues. The germline V and J ends were trimmed by 3 bases and 0 bases, with 9 bases remaining between them. The CDR3 DNA follows: TGTGCCTGGAGCGTGGCGGCTAGCAATCAGCCCCAGCATTTT. It is translated as CAWSVAASNQPQHF.

This clone was observed a few times. The chain recombines TRBV5-6 with TRBJ2-5; 10 bases map to TRBD1. This CDR3 contains 14 residues. V shed 4 bases and J 5 bases; nucleotides not matched to a gene: 5. Germline CDR1 is SGHDT and CDR2 is YYEEEE. The DNA for the CDR3 is TGTGCCAGCAGCGGGGACAGGGGTGGCGAGACCCAGTACTTC. Translating gives CASSGDRGGETQYF.

The chain couples TRBV30 to TRBJ2-7, with D possibly matching TRBD1 (6 bases). This CDR3 spans 14 amino acids. The germline CDR1 and CDR2 sequences are GTSNPN and SVGIG (reference sequence). The germline V and J ends were trimmed by 2 bases and 9 bases, with 20 bases remaining between them. CDR3 region: CAWSRRQVPSGQYF. The CDR3 DNA follows: TGTGCCTGGAGTCGAAGACAGGTCCCCTCGGGGCAGTACTTC. Full variable domain (outside the CDR3, taken from reference TRBV30 and TRBJ2-7): SQTIHQWPATLVQPVGSPLSLECTVEGTSNPNLYWYRQAAGRGLQLLFYSVGIGQISSEVPQNLSASRPQDRQFILSSKKLLLSDSGFYLCAWSRRQVPSGQYFGPGTRLTVT.

There are a few counts of this clone. The chain links TRBV18 to TRBJ1-6; 7 nucleotides line up with TRBD1. The germline V gene encodes CDR1 KGHSH and CDR2 LQKENI. V was pared by 3 bases and J by 2 bases, with 4 bases of the junction left unmatched. The CDR3 runs 16 residues. The DNA for the CDR3 is TGTGCCAGCTCACCTGTAGACAGGGCCTATAATTCACCCCTCCACTTT. Amino acids: CASSPVDRAYNSPLHF. The whole variable domain, remainder taken from reference TRBV18 and TRBJ1-6, is NAGVMQNPRHLVRRRGQEARLRCSPMKGHSHVYWYRQLPEEGLKFMVYLQKENIIDESGMPKERFSAEFPKEGPSILRIQQVVRGDSAAYFCASSPVDRAYNSPLHFGNGTRLTVT.

This clone came up a few times. V gene TRBV5-1 combines with J gene TRBJ1-5; TRBD1 matches 8 bases. V shed 3 bases and J 5 bases; nucleotides not matched to a gene: 4. This CDR3 is 14 amino acids long. Germline CDR1 reads SGHRS; CDR2 reads YFSETQ. The CDR3 loop is CASSWGQDDQPQHF. Written as DNA, the CDR3 is TGCGCCAGCAGCTGGGGACAGGACGATCAGCCCCAGCATTTT.

This sequence joins TRBV29-1 and TRBJ1-5, with D perhaps TRBD1 (5 bases). V shed 5 bases and J shed 7 bases, with 15 bases lying between them. The CDR3 is 13 residues long. Germline CDR1 reads SQVTM; CDR2 reads ANQGSEA. The CDR3 reads CSVQKGEGQPQHF. CDR3 bases: TGCAGCGTTCAAAAAGGGGAAGGGCAGCCCCAGCATTTT. Full variable domain (outside the CDR3, taken from reference TRBV29-1 and TRBJ1-5): SAVISQKPSRDICQRGTSLTIQCQVDSQVTMMFWYRQQPGQSLTLIATANQGSEATYESGFVIDKFPISRPNLTFSTLTVSNMSPEDSSIYLCSVQKGEGQPQHFGDGTRLSIL.

Only one count was recorded for this clone. The V gene is TRBV9, the J gene TRBJ2-5; TRBD2 aligns across 11 bases. This CDR3 has 18 residues. Germline values: CDR1 SGDLS, CDR2 YYNGEE. Germline trimming cut 0 bases from V and 0 bases from J; bases unmatched to any gene: 7. The CDR3, as DNA: TGTGCCAGCAGCGTAGGTACTAGCGGGGGCGCGTACCAAGAGACCCAGTACTTC. Residues: CASSVGTSGGAYQETQYF.

The rearrangement links TRBV29-1 to TRBJ1-1, with TRBD1 matching 7 bases. V shed 6 bases and J 2 bases; nucleotides not matched to a gene: 9. Looked up from germline, CDR1 is SQVTM and CDR2 is ANQGSEA. CDR3 length equals 14 residues. CDR3 protein: CSVAQQGRNTEAFF. Here the CDR3 DNA reads TGCAGCGTCGCACAACAGGGGAGAAACACTGAAGCTTTCTTT.

This chain uses TRBV18 with TRBJ2-2; perhaps TRBD1 as D (6 bases). The germline V gene encodes CDR1 KGHSH and CDR2 LQKENI. V lost 5 bases, J lost 0 bases, and 13 bases lay in between. The CDR3 covers 16 residues. CDR3 sequence: CASSTSGTSNTGELFF. The CDR3 coding sequence is TGTGCCAGCTCAACTTCTGGGACATCGAACACCGGGGAGCTGTTTTTT.